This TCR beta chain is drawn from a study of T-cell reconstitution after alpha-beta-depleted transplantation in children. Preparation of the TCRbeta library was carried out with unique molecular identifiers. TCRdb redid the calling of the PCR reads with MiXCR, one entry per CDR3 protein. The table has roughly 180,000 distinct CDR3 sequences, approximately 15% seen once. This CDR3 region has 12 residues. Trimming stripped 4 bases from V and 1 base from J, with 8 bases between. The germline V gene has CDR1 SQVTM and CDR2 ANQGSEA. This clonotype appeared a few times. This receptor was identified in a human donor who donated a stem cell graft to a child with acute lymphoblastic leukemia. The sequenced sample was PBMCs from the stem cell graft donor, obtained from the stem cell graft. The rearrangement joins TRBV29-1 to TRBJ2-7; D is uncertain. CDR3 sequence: CSVGGRSYEQYF. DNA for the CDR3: TGCAGCGTTGGAGGTCGGTCCTACGAGCAGTACTTC.